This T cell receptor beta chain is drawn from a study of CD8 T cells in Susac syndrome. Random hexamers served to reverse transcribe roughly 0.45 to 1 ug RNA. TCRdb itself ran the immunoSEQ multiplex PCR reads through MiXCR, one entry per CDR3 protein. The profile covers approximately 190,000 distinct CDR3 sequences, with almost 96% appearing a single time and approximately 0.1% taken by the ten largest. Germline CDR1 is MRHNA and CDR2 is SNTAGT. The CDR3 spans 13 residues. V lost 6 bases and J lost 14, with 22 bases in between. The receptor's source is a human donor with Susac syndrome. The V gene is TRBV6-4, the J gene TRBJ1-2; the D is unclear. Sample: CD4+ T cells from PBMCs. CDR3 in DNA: TGTGCCAGCAGCGAATCGACCCGGACTCCGCTGACCTTC. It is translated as CASSESTRTPLTF.